In this sample, the clone carrying this T cell receptor beta chain turned up once. These data are taken from a study of blood T cell repertoires in COVID-19. Study as a whole: T cells, B-cell-depleted T cells, or PBMCs supplied cDNA or gDNA.

Profiled with immunoSEQ multiplex PCR; TCRdb holds only in-frame clones, not every one. The sample carries about 410,000 clones, 86% recorded once. This TCR was recovered from a woman under 40 with active or convalescent COVID-19. The material sequenced was peripheral blood.

The CDR3 loop is CASSQILYSYEQYF. The CDR3 coding sequence is TGCGCCAGCAGCCAAATACTGTACTCCTACGAGCAGTACTTC. The V gene is TRBV4-1, the J gene TRBJ2-7, with D uncertain. Germline CDR1 is MGHRA and CDR2 is YSYEKL. This CDR3 contains 14 residues. Trimming removed 2 bases from V and 0 bases from J, with 8 bases in between.